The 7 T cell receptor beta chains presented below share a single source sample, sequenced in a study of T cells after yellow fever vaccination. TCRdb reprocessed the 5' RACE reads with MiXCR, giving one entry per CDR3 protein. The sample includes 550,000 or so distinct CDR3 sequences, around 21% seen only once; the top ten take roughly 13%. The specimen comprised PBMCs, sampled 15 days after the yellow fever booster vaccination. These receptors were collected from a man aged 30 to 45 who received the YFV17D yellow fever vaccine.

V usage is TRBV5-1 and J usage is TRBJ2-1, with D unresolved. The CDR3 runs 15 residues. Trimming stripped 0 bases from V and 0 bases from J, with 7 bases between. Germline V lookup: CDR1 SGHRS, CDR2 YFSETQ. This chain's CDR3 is CASSLVGDSYNEQFF. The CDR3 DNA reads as TGCGCCAGCAGCTTGGTTGGGGACTCCTACAATGAGCAGTTCTTC. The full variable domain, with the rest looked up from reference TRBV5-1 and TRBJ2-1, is KAGVTQTPRYLIKTRGQQVTLSCSPISGHRSVSWYQQTPGQGLQFLFEYFSETQRNKGNFPGRFSGRQFSNSRSEMNVSTLELGDSALYLCASSLVGDSYNEQFFGPGTRLTVL.

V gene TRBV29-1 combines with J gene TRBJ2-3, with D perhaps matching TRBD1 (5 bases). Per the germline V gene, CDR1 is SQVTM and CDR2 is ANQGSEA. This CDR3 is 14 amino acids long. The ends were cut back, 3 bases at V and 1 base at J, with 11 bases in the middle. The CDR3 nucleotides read TGCAGCGTTGATTCTCAGGGCGGCACAGATACGCAGTATTTT. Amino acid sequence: CSVDSQGGTDTQYF.

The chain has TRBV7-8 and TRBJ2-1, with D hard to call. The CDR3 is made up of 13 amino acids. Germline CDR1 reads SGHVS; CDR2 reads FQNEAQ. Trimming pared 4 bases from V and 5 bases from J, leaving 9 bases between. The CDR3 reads CASSSWSHNEQFF. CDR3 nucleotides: TGTGCCAGCAGCTCGTGGTCCCACAATGAGCAGTTCTTC.

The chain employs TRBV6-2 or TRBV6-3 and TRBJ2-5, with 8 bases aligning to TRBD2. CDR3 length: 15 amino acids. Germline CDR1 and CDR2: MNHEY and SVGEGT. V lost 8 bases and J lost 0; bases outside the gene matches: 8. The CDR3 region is CASRRFSGNQETQYF. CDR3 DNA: TGTGCCAGCCGCCGTTTTAGCGGGAACCAAGAGACCCAGTACTTC.

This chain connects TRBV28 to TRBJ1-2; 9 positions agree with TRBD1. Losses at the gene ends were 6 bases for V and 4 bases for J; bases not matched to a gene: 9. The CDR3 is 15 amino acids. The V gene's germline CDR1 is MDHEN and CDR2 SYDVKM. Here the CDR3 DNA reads TGTGCCAGCAGCCCGGGACAGGGAGTTTTCTATGGCTACACCTTC. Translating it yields CASSPGQGVFYGYTF.

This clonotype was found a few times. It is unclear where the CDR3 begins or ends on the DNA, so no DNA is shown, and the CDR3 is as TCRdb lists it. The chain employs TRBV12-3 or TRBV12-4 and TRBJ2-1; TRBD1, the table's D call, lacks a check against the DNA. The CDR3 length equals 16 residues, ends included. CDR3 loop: CASSITGGSTSDEQFF.

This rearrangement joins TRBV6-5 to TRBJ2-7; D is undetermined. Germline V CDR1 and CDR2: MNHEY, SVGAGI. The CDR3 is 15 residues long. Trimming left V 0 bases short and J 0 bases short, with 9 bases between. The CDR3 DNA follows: TGTGCCAGCAGTTACTCGGCTACTCCCTCCTACGAGCAGTACTTC. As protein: CASSYSATPSYEQYF.